These 24 T cell receptor beta chains came from one sample sequenced in a study of T-cell memory formation after mild COVID-19. One entry per CDR3 protein results from TCRdb running MiXCR on the 5' RACE reads. Among 250,000 to 300,000 distinct CDR3 sequences listed, 16% were seen once. The specimen sequenced was PBMCs or a T cell subset sorted from them (not recorded which). These TCRs come from a man younger than 35 who had mild COVID-19 (a few samples of this study predate the infection). Cell type and time point are not known.

The chain combines TRBV5-1 with TRBJ1-2; D possibly corresponds to TRBD1 (5 bases). Germline lookup yields CDR1 SGHRS and CDR2 YFSETQ. This CDR3 spans 14 amino acids. Trimming removed 3 bases at V and 2 bases at J, with 11 bases between. DNA of the CDR3: TGCGCCAGCAGCTCCTCTGAGGGGAACTATGGCTACACCTTC. Its translation is CASSSSEGNYGYTF.

This chain connects TRBV6-5 to TRBJ2-4, with D possibly called TRBD1 or TRBD2 (6 bases each). V was clipped by 6 bases and J by 4 bases, with 7 bases between them. Germline CDR1 MNHEY, CDR2 SVGAGI. CDR3 length: 12 residues. The CDR3 is CASRGGKNIQYF. The DNA of the CDR3 is TGTGCCAGCAGAGGGGGGAAAAACATTCAGTACTTC.

This clonotype was picked up a small number of times. This chain connects TRBV5-1 to TRBJ2-3; 8 nucleotides match TRBD1. V lost 3 bases to trimming and J lost 1 base; unmatched junction nucleotides: 4. The CDR3 extends over 15 amino acids. Per germline, CDR1 SGHRS and CDR2 YFSETQ. Here the CDR3 DNA reads TGCGCCAGCAGCTCAGGACAGGGCGGCACAGATACGCAGTATTTT. Its protein is CASSSGQGGTDTQYF.

V and J are TRBV3-1 and TRBJ2-3; D might be TRBD1 (5 bases). Germline V lookup: CDR1 LGHDT, CDR2 YNNKEL (reference sequence). Trimming stripped 3 bases from V and 2 bases from J, with 9 bases between. The CDR3 extends over 14 amino acids. The CDR3 here is CASSHSGFTDTQYF. The CDR3 DNA sequence: TGTGCCAGCAGCCATTCAGGGTTCACAGATACGCAGTATTTT.

This clonotype has just a few counts. The CDR3, as DNA: TGCGCCAGCAGCTTTGGTTTGACTAGCGAAGACAATGAGCAGTTCTTC. Encoded protein: CASSFGLTSEDNEQFF. J is TRBJ2-1 and V is TRBV5-1; TRBD2 agrees at 8 bases. V shed 2 bases, J shed 5 bases, and the junction held 9 bases outside the gene matches. The CDR3 runs 16 residues. Germline CDR1 SGHRS, CDR2 YFSETQ.

This clonotype has only a few counts. V and J are TRBV6-6 and TRBJ1-1; 7 bases are a match to TRBD1. The germline gives CDR1 MNHNY, CDR2 SVGAGI (reference sequence). The trim removed 9 bases at V and 5 bases at J, leaving 6 bases unmatched. The CDR3 contains 12 residues. DNA of the CDR3: TGTGCCAGTAAACAGGGGAGGACTGAAGCTTTCTTT. It encodes CASKQGRTEAFF.

The V call is TRBV5-1, the J call TRBJ1-1, with a weak D call TRBD1 (6 bases). CDR3 size: 14 residues. V shed 0 bases and J shed 5 bases, with 11 bases lying between them. From germline, CDR1 is SGHRS and CDR2 YFSETQ. CDR3 loop: CASSLGAGVTEAFF. In DNA, the CDR3 is TGCGCCAGCAGCTTGGGGGCAGGGGTAACTGAAGCTTTCTTT.

The sample holds a few counts of this clonotype. The rearrangement uses TRBV6-2 or TRBV6-3 and TRBJ2-7, with 7 bases matching TRBD1. Germline lookup yields CDR1 MNHEY and CDR2 SVGEGT. The CDR3 has 13 residues. After removal of 10 bases from V and 2 bases from J, the junction contained 8 bases not matched to a gene. The CDR3 region is CATKRTGPYEQYF. As DNA, the CDR3 is TGTGCCACCAAGAGGACAGGCCCCTACGAGCAGTACTTC.

V gene TRBV5-6 combines with J gene TRBJ2-5; 10 bases are a match to TRBD1. Looked up from germline, CDR1 is SGHDT and CDR2 is YYEEEE. The CDR3 is 13 residues long. The V and J ends lost 4 bases and 5 bases, in that order; junction bases with no gene match: 2. CDR3 sequence (DNA): TGTGCCAGCAGCAAGACAGGGGGCGAGACCCAGTACTTC. As protein: CASSKTGGETQYF. The full variable domain, in which reference TRBV5-6 and TRBJ2-5 provide the parts outside the CDR3, is DAGVTQSPTHLIKTRGQQVTLRCSPKSGHDTVSWYQQALGQGPQFIFQYYEEEERQRGNFPDRFSGHQFPNYSSELNVNALLLGDSALYLCASSKTGGETQYFGPGTRLLVL.

CDR3 DNA: TGTGCCAGCAGACCAAGCGGTACTTGGGATACGCAGTATTTT. Its translation: CASRPSGTWDTQYF. The chain joins TRBV6-5 to TRBJ2-3, with a tentative D call TRBD2 (5 bases). In germline, CDR1 is MNHEY, CDR2 SVGAGI. V was pared by 6 bases and J by 6 bases, with 16 bases between. The CDR3 length is 14 residues.

This clonotype has only a few counts. The chain carries TRBV7-8 and TRBJ1-4; weak D call: TRBD1 (5 bases). CDR1 SGHVS and CDR2 FQNEAQ come from the germline V gene. The CDR3 consists of 14 residues. The ends were cut back, 8 bases at V and 7 bases at J, with 17 bases in the middle. This CDR3 is CASATGGLGEKLFF. Here the CDR3 DNA reads TGTGCCAGCGCGACCGGGGGGTTGGGTGAAAAACTGTTTTTT.

The chain has TRBV6-1 and TRBJ2-3; 13 bases fit TRBD2. V dropped 3 bases and J dropped 0; count of bases not matched to a gene: 3. CDR3 length: 17 residues. Germline assignment: CDR1 MNHNS and CDR2 SASEGT. For the CDR3, the DNA is TGTGCCAGCAGTGAGGAGGGACTAGCGGGAAGCACAGATACGCAGTATTTT. It yields the protein CASSEEGLAGSTDTQYF.

This clonotype was observed a few times. The genes are TRBV7-9 and TRBJ2-1; 11 bases match TRBD2. Germline V lookup: CDR1 SEHNR, CDR2 FQNEAQ (reference sequence). Unmatched junction bases numbered 3, after V lost 5 bases and J lost 6 bases. The CDR3 extends over 14 amino acids. This CDR3 is CASSPSGGPNEQFF. Written as DNA, the CDR3 is TGTGCCAGCAGCCCTAGCGGGGGGCCCAATGAGCAGTTCTTC.

This clonotype was recorded many times. The V and J genes are TRBV6-5 and TRBJ2-3; D gene ambiguous. CDR1 is MNHEY, CDR2 SVGAGI, per germline. Trimming pared 4 bases from V and 2 bases from J, leaving 13 bases between. The CDR3 extends over 15 amino acids. The DNA for the CDR3 is TGTGCCAGCAGTTCACTCCAACTTGCCACAGATACGCAGTATTTT. It is translated as CASSSLQLATDTQYF.

This clonotype turned up a few times. The gene calls are TRBV20-1 and TRBJ2-3; D uncertain. In germline, CDR1 is DFQATT, CDR2 SNEGSKA (reference sequence). This CDR3 is 15 amino acids long. Trimming shortened V by 3 bases and J by 6 bases, and 19 bases separated the two germline ends. The CDR3 nucleotides are TGCAGTGCTAGCATATGGGAACTCGATGGGGATACGCAGTATTTT. This gives the protein CSASIWELDGDTQYF.

The CDR3 coding sequence is TGTGCCAGCAGACCCAATCCGGGACAGGGAACAGATACGCAGTATTTT. Translated: CASRPNPGQGTDTQYF. This rearrangement joins TRBV6-5 to TRBJ2-3; TRBD1 matches 9 bases. Germline loops: CDR1 MNHEY, CDR2 SVGAGI. This CDR3 has 16 residues. V dropped 6 bases and J dropped 3; count of bases not matched to a gene: 10.

The table lists this clonotype with a few counts. The rearrangement links TRBV12-3 or TRBV12-4 to TRBJ2-1; D is uncertain. CDR3 length: 12 residues. Trimming took off 7 bases at V and 9 bases at J, with 13 bases between the two ends. The CDR3 here is CASTTLAVEQFF. In DNA, the CDR3 is TGTGCCAGCACTACTTTGGCGGTTGAGCAGTTCTTC.

This clonotype was picked up a small number of times. The chain combines TRBV7-9 with TRBJ1-4; D remains ambiguous. Germline loops: CDR1 SEHNR, CDR2 FQNEAQ (reference sequence). The CDR3 contains 15 residues. V dropped 3 bases and J dropped 0 bases, with 8 bases sitting between them. DNA of the CDR3: TGTGCCAGCAGCTTCGGATGGGCAACTAATGAAAAACTGTTTTTT. Amino acids: CASSFGWATNEKLFF.

This chain connects TRBV15 to TRBJ2-1; D is undetermined. From germline, CDR1 is LNHNV and CDR2 YYDKDF (reference sequence). The CDR3 totals 12 residues. Trimming pared 3 bases from V and 5 bases from J, leaving 5 bases between. The CDR3 spells CATSSRDNEQFF. CDR3 nucleotides: TGTGCCACCAGCAGCCGGGACAATGAGCAGTTCTTC.

This chain uses TRBV7-8 with TRBJ2-1, with D maybe TRBD2 (5 bases). Germline V gives CDR1 SGHVS, CDR2 FQNEAQ. Trimming stripped 5 bases from V and 2 bases from J, with 13 bases between. The CDR3 sequence is 15 residues long. CDR3 coding DNA: TGTGCCAGCAGCGAAAGCGGAGGTACCTACAATGAGCAGTTCTTC. This translates into CASSESGGTYNEQFF.

This clonotype was seen a handful of times. V and J are TRBV28 and TRBJ2-2, with D uncertain. Deletions cut 4 bases from V and 3 bases from J, with 15 bases between. The CDR3 covers 16 residues. Germline CDR1 and CDR2: MDHEN and SYDVKM. The CDR3, as DNA: TGTGCCAGCAGTTCCCTTCCCGACACCTACACCGGGGAGCTGTTTTTT. Its protein is CASSSLPDTYTGELFF. The whole variable domain, remainder taken from reference TRBV28 and TRBJ2-2, is DVKVTQSSRYLVKRTGEKVFLECVQDMDHENMFWYRQDPGLGLRLIYFSYDVKMKEKGDIPEGYSVSREKKERFSLILESASTNQTSMYLCASSSLPDTYTGELFFGEGSRLTVL.

This clonotype was counted at least ten times. The rearrangement joins TRBV30 to TRBJ2-7, with D possibly being TRBD2 (5 bases). Germline CDR1 and CDR2: GTSNPN and SVGIG (reference sequence). V was shortened by 1 base and J by 4 bases, with 17 bases between the two germline ends. This CDR3 spans 15 amino acids. For the CDR3, the DNA is TGTGCCTGGAGTGCTGGACTCCCAGTGATTTACGAGCAGTACTTC. Translation: CAWSAGLPVIYEQYF.

There are a few counts of this clonotype. This chain joins TRBV11-2 and TRBJ2-5, with 12 bases matching TRBD2. The ends lost 7 bases at V and 7 bases at J; junction bases unmatched: 10. The germline gives CDR1 SGHAT, CDR2 FQNNGV. This CDR3 region has 15 residues. The DNA for the CDR3 is TGTGCCAGCACCGGACTAGCGGGGATGCATGGGACCCAGTACTTC. This codes for CASTGLAGMHGTQYF. The full variable domain, rest sourced from reference TRBV11-2 and TRBJ2-5, is EAGVAQSPRYKIIEKRQSVAFWCNPISGHATLYWYQQILGQGPKLLIQFQNNGVVDDSQLPKDRFSAERLKGVDSTLKIQPAKLEDSAVYLCASTGLAGMHGTQYFGPGTRLLVL.

The chain joins TRBV7-2 to TRBJ2-2; D remains unclear. The germline gives CDR1 SGHTA, CDR2 FQGNSA. The CDR3 is made up of 13 amino acids. Deletions cut 0 bases from V and 9 bases from J, with 8 bases between. Here the CDR3 reads CASSLAPPWELFF. The CDR3 nucleotides are TGTGCCAGCAGCTTAGCCCCCCCTTGGGAGCTGTTTTTT.